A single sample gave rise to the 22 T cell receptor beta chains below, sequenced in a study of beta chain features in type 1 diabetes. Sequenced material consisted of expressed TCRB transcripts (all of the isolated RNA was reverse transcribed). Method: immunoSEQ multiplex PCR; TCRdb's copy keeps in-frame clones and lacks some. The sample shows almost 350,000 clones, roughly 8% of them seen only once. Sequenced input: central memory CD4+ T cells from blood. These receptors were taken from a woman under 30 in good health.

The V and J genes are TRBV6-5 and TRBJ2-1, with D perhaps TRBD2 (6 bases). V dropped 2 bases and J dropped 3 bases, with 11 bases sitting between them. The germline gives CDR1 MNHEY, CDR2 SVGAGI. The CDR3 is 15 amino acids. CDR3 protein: CASSYGASVYNEQFF. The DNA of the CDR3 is TGTGCCAGCAGTTACGGAGCTAGCGTCTACAATGAGCAGTTCTTC.

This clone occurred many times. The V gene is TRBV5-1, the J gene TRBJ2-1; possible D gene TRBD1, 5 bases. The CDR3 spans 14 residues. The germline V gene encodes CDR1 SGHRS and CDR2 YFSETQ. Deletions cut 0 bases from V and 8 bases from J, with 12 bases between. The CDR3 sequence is CASSLDPGKDEQFF. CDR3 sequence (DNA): TGCGCCAGCAGCTTGGACCCAGGGAAGGATGAGCAGTTCTTC.

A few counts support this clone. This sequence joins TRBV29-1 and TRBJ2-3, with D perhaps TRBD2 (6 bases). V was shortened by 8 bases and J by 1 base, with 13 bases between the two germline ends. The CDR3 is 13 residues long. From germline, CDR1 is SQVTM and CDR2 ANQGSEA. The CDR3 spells CSFRRAGTDTQYF. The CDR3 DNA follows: TGCAGCTTCCGGAGGGCTGGCACAGATACGCAGTATTTT.

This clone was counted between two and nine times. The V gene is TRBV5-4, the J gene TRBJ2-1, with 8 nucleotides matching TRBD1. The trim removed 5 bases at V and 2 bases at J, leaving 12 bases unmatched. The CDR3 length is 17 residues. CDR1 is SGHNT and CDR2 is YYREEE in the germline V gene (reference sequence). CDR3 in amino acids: CASRNTGGKAPYNEQFF. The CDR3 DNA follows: TGTGCCAGCAGAAATACAGGGGGGAAGGCACCCTACAATGAGCAGTTCTTC.

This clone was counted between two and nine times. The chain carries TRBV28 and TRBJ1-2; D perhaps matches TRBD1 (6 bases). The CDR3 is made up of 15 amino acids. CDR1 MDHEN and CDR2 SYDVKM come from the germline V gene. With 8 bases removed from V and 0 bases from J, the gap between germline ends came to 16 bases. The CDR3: CASRTAPGSNYGYTF. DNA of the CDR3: TGTGCCAGCCGGACAGCCCCAGGCTCTAACTATGGCTACACCTTC.

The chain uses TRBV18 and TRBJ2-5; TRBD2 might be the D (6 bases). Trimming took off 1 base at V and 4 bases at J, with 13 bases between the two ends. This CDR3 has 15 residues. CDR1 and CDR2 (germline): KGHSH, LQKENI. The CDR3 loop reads CASSPQEGTPETQYF. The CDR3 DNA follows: TGTGCCAGCTCACCACAGGAGGGGACGCCAGAGACCCAGTACTTC.

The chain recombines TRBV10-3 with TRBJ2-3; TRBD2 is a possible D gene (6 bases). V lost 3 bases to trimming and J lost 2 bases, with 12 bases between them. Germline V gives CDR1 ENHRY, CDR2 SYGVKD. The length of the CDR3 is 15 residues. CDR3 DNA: TGTGCCATCAGTGATGAACTAGCCTCCACAGATACGCAGTATTTT. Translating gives CAISDELASTDTQYF.

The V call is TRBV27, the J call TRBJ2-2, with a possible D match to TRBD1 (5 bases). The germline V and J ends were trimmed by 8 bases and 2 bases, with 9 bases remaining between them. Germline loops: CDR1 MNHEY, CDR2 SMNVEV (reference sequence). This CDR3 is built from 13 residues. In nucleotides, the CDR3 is TGTGCCAGCCTAAGGGGTAACACCGGGGAGCTGTTTTTT. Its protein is CASLRGNTGELFF.

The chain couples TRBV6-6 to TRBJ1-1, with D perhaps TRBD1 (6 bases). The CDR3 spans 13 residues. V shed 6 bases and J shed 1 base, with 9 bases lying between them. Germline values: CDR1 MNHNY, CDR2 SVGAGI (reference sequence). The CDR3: CASRQQGNTEAFF. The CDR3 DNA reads TGTGCCAGCAGGCAACAGGGGAACACTGAAGCTTTCTTT.

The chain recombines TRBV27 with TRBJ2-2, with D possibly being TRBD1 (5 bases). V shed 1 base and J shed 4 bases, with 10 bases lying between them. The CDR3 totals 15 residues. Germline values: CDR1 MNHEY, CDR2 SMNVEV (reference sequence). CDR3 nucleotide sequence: TGTGCCAGCAGTTTATTTCCTAGGGGCACCGGGGAGCTGTTTTTT. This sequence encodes CASSLFPRGTGELFF.

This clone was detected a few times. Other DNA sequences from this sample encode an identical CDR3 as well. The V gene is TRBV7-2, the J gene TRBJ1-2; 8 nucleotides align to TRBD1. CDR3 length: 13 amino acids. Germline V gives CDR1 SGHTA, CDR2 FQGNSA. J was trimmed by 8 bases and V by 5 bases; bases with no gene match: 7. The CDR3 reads CASSPGQGGGYTF. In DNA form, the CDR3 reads TGTGCCAGCAGCCCCGGACAGGGAGGCGGCTACACCTTC.

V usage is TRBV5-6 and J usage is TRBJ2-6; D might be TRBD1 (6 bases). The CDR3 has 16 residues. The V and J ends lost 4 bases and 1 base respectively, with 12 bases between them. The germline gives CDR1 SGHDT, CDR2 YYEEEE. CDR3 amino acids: CASSHAGASGANVLTF. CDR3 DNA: TGTGCCAGCAGCCACGCAGGGGCTTCTGGGGCCAACGTCCTGACTTTC.

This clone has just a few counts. CDR3 in amino acids: CASQGRNQETQYF. CDR3 in DNA: TGTGCCAGCCAAGGACGCAACCAAGAGACCCAGTACTTC. The chain couples TRBV9 to TRBJ2-5, with D unresolved. The CDR3 length is 13 residues. The germline CDR1 and CDR2 sequences are SGDLS and YYNGEE. Trimming took off 7 bases at V and 0 bases at J, with 10 bases between the two ends. The variable domain in full, completed from reference TRBV9 and TRBJ2-5, reads DSGVTQTPKHLITATGQRVTLRCSPRSGDLSVYWYQQSLDQGLQFLIQYYNGEERAKGNILERFSAQQFPDLHSELNLSSLELGDSALYFCASQGRNQETQYFGPGTRLLVL.

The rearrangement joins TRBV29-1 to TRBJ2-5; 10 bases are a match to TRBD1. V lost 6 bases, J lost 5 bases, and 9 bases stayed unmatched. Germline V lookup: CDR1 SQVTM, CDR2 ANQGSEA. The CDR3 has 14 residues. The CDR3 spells CSVAGTGVVETQYF. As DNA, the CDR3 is TGCAGCGTCGCCGGGACAGGGGTGGTGGAGACCCAGTACTTC.

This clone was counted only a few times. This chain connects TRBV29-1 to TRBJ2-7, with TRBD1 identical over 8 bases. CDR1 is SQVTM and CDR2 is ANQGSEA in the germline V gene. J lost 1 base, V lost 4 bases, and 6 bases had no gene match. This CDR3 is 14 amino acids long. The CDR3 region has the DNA TGCAGCGTTGCGATCCGGACAGGGTCCTACGAGCAGTACTTC. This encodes CSVAIRTGSYEQYF.

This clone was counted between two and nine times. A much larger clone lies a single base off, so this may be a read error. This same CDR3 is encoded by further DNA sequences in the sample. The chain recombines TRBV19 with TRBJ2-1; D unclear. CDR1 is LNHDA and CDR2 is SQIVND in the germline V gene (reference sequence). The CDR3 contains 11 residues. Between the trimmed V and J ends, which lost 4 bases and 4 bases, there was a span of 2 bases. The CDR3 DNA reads TGTGCCAGTAGTACGTACAATGAGCAGTTCTTC. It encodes CASSTYNEQFF. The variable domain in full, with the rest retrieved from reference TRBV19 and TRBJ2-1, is DGGITQSPKYLFRKEGQNVTLSCEQNLNHDAMYWYRQDPGQGLRLIYYSQIVNDFQKGDIAEGYSVSREKKESFPLTVTSAQKNPTAFYLCASSTYNEQFFGPGTRLTVL.

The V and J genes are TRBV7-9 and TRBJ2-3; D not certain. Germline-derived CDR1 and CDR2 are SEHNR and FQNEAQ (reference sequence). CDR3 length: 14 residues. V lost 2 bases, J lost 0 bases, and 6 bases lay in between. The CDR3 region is CASSLMASTDTQYF. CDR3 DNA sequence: TGTGCCAGCAGCTTAATGGCTAGCACAGATACGCAGTATTTT. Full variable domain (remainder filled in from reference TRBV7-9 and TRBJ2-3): DTGVSQNPRHKITKRGQNVTFRCDPISEHNRLYWYRQTLGQGPEFLTYFQNEAQLEKSRLLSDRFSAERPKGSFSTLEIQRTEQGDSAMYLCASSLMASTDTQYFGPGTRLTVL.

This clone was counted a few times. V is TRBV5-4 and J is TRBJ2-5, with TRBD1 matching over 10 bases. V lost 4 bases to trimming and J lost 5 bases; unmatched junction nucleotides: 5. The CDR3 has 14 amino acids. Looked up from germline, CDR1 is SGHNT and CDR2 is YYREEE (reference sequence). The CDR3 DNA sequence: TGTGCCAGCAGCCAGGGACAGGGGAGCGAGACCCAGTACTTC. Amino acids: CASSQGQGSETQYF.

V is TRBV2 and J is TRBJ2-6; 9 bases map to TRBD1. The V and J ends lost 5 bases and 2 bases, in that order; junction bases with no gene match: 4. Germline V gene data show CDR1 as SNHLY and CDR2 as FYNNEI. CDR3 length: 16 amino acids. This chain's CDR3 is CASSPTGGAGANVLTF. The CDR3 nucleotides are TGTGCCAGCAGTCCTACAGGGGGCGCTGGGGCCAACGTCCTGACTTTC.

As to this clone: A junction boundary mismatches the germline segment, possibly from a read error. CDR3 sequence: CASSPLQGLAETQYF. The CDR3 nucleotides are TGTGCTAGCAGCCCACTACAGGGTTTGGCGGAGACCCAGTACTTC. This chain links TRBV7-6 with TRBJ2-5; a weak D match, TRBD1 (6 bases). CDR3 size: 15 residues. Germline V gene lookup returns CDR1 SGHVS and CDR2 FNYEAQ. Full variable domain (outside the CDR3, taken from reference TRBV7-6 and TRBJ2-5): GAGVSQSPRYKVTKRGQDVALRCDPISGHVSLYWYRQALGQGPEFLTYFNYEAQQDKSGLPNDRFSAERPEGSISTLTIQRTEQRDSAMYRCASSPLQGLAETQYFGPGTRLLVL.

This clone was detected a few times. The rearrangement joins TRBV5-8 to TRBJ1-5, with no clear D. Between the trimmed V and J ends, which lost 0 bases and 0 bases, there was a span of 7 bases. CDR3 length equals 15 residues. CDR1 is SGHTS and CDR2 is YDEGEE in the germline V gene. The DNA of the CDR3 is TGTGCCAGCAGCTTGGGGCAGTATAGCAATCAGCCCCAGCATTTT. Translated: CASSLGQYSNQPQHF.

CDR3 sequence reads: CASSSQGAVETQYF. CDR3 DNA: TGTGCCAGCAGCTCACAGGGGGCCGTCGAGACCCAGTACTTC. The gene calls are TRBV7-9 and TRBJ2-5; 9 bases map to TRBD1. CDR3 length: 14 amino acids. Looked up from germline, CDR1 is SEHNR and CDR2 is FQNEAQ (reference sequence). Trimming at V came to 4 bases and at J to 5 bases, leaving 5 bases not matched to a gene.